This TCR beta chain was captured in a study of a mutant IDH1 vaccine in newly diagnosed glioma. About the research overall: Treated patients comprised around 62% males and about 40% females, mean age 40.4 years. Receipt of radiotherapy, temozolomide, or both preceded the study, and most received both.

Germline CDR1 SNHLY, CDR2 FYNNEI. With 6 bases removed from V and 1 base from J, the gap between germline ends came to 18 bases. The CDR3 contains 16 residues. TCRdb's table, derived via immunoSEQ multiplex PCR, lists solely in-frame clones and lacks some. Seen here are 60,000 to 75,000 clones, around 74% observed once, and the top ten hold about 7.5%. Turning to this clone: Antigen specificity is unknown.

Time point in this sample: baseline, week 1 (first vaccination visit). Described treatment: pre-vaccination baseline after standard-of-care therapy. Findings of the study overall: With respect to changes in top peripheral T cell clonotypes, pseudoprogression seemed unrelated.

The chain is built from TRBV2 and TRBJ1-1; D ambiguous. The specimen comprised PBMCs, sampled from a glioma patient treated with radiotherapy, temozolomide or both. This TCR came from a man aged 50-60 years with glioma. The CDR3 DNA reads as TGTGCCAGCAGGGCAACCCACTGGGGAACGAACACTGAAGCTTTCTTT. The encoded protein is CASRATHWGTNTEAFF.